These T cell receptor beta chains were read from a single sample in a study of shared clonotypes between healthy human individuals. Profiling relied on immunoSEQ multiplex PCR, and the TCRdb table lists in-frame clones only, not all of them. The sample has roughly 2,300,000 clones, 85% to 95% seen once. The material sequenced was naive CD4+ T cells from PBMCs. The receptors come from a man aged 18 to 29 in good health. Some clones in this sample may be carry-over from other donors' samples. Each CDR3 is given with its conserved first and last residue. D genes are given only for firm matches. For some rows the clone size is stated as once, few or many, or as a class when expanded; others skip it.

>TRBJ2-7|.|TRBV4-1|.
CASSRQMQGSYEQYF
TGCGCCAGCAGCCGCCAGATGCAGGGCTCCTACGAGCAGTACTTC
>TRBJ2-7|TRBD2|TRBV30|.
CAWSVPGLAW
TGTGCCTGGAGTGTTCCGGGACTAGCGTGG
>TRBJ1-4|.|TRBV18|.
CASSPQTSTNEKLFF
TGTGCCAGCTCTCCCCAGACCTCAACTAATGAAAAACTGTTTTTT
>TRBJ1-2|.|TRBV19|.
CASSISRGRNYGYTF
TGTGCCAGTAGTATAAGCCGCGGACGTAACTATGGCTACACCTTC
>TRBJ2-3|.|TRBV7-6|.
CASSLRGGDTQYF
TGTGCCAGCAGCCTACGGGGCGGAGATACGCAGTATTTT
>TRBJ2-2|TRBD2|TRBV10-3|.
CAIRSGAMGTGELFF
TGTGCCATCAGGAGCGGGGCCATGGGCACCGGGGAGCTGTTTTTT
>TRBJ2-7|.|TRBV28|.
CASSPGPREQYF
TGTGCCAGCAGTCCAGGGCCTCGCGAGCAGTACTTC
>TRBJ2-1|TRBD2|TRBV10-3|.
CAISDRSSRTSGIDEQFF
TGTGCCATCAGTGACCGGAGCAGTAGGACTAGCGGGATTGATGAGCAGTTCTTC
>TRBJ2-7|TRBD2|TRBV5-8|once
CASRIRDYPYEQYF
TGTGCCAGCAGAATCCGGGACTACCCCTACGAGCAGTACTTC
>TRBJ1-1|.|TRBV18|.
CASSQNSDGEAFF
TGTGCCAGCTCCCAAAACTCTGACGGTGAAGCTTTCTTT
>TRBJ1-5|.|TRBV10-3|.
CAISVEGNQPQHF
TGTGCCATCAGTGTTGAAGGGAATCAGCCCCAGCATTTT
>TRBJ2-1|.|TRBV6-4|few
CASSDHNEQFF
TGTGCCAGCAGTGATCACAATGAGCAGTTCTTC
>TRBJ1-2|.|TRBV5-4|.
CASTLDRRPSYGYTF
TGTGCCAGCACCCTTGACAGACGCCCTTCCTATGGCTACACCTTC
>TRBJ1-1|.|TRBV5-8|few
CASRGAGGTEAFF
TGTGCCAGCAGGGGGGCAGGCGGAACTGAAGCTTTCTTT
>TRBJ1-1|TRBD1|TRBV6-6|.
CASSPGQAGAFF
TGTGCCAGCAGCCCCGGACAGGCTGGAGCTTTCTTT
>TRBJ2-7|.|TRBV6-1|.
CASRVTEASYEQYF
TGTGCCAGCAGGGTAACGGAGGCAAGCTACGAGCAGTACTTC